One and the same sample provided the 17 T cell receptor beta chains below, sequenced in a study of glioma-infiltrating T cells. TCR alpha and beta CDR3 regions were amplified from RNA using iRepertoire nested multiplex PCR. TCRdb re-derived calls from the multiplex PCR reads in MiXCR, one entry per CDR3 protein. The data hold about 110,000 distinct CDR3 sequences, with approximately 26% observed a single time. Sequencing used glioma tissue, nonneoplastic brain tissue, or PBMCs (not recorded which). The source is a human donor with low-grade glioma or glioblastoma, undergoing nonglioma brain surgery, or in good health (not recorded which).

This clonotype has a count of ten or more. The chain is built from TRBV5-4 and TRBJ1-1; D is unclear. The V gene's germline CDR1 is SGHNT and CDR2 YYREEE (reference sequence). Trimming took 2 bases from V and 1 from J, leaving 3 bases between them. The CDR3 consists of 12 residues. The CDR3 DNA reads TGTGCCAGCAGCTTTGGGAACACTGAAGCTTTCTTT. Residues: CASSFGNTEAFF.

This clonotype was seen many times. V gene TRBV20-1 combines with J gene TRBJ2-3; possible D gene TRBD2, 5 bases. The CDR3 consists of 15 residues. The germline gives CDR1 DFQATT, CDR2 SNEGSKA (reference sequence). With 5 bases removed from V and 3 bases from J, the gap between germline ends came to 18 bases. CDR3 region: CSAPGAAGATDTQYF. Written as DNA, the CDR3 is TGCAGTGCTCCTGGAGCGGCGGGCGCGACAGATACGCAGTATTTT.

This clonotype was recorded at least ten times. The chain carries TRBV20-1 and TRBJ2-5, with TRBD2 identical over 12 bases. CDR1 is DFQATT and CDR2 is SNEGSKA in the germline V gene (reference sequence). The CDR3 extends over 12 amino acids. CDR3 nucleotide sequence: TGCAGCGCCCTAGCGGGGGGGGAGACCCAGTACTTC. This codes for CSALAGGETQYF.

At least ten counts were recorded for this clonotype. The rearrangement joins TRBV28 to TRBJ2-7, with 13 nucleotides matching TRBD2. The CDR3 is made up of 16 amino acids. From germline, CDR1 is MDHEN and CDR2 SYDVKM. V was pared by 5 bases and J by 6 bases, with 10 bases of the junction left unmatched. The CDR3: CASSPPPGLAGVEQYF. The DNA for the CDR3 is TGTGCCAGCAGTCCCCCCCCCGGACTAGCGGGAGTCGAGCAGTACTTC.

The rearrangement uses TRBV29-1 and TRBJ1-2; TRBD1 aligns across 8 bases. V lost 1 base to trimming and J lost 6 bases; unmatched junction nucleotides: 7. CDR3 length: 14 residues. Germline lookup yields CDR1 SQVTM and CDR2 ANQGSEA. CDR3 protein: CSVEGLGQGHGYTF. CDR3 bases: TGCAGCGTTGAAGGGCTCGGACAGGGTCATGGCTACACCTTC.

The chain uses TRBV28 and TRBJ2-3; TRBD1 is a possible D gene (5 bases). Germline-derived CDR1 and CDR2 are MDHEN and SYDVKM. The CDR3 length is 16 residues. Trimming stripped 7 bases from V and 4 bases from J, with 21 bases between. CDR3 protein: CASNSPPGPGPDTQYF. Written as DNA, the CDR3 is TGTGCCAGCAATTCGCCTCCAGGGCCGGGCCCAGATACGCAGTATTTT.

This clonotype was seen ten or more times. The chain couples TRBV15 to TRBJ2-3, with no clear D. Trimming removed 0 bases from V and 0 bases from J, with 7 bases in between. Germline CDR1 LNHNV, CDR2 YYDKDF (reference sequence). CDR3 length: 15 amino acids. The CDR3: CATSREVESTDTQYF. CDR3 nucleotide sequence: TGTGCCACCAGCAGAGAGGTAGAGAGCACAGATACGCAGTATTTT.

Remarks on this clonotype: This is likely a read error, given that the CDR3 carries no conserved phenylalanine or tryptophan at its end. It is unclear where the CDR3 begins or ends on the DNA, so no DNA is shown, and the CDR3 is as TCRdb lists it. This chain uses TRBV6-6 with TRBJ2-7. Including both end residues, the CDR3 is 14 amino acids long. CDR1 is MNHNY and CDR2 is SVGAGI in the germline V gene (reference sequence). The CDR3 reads CASSYGQGPYEQCL.

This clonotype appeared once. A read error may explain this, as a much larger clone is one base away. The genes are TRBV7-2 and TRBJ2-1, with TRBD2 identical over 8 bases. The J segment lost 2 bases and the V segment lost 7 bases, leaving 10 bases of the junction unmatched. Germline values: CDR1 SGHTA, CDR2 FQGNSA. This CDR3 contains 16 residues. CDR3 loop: CASNPRLARAYNEQFF. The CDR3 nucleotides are TGTGCCAGCAACCCTCGACTAGCGCGAGCCTACAATGAGCAGTTCTTC.

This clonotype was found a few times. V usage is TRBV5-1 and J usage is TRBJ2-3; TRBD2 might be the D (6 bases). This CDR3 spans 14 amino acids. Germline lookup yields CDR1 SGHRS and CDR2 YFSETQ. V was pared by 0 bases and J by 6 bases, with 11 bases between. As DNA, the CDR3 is TGCGCCAGCAGCTTGGGCGGGAAACAGGATACGCAGTATTTT. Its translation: CASSLGGKQDTQYF.

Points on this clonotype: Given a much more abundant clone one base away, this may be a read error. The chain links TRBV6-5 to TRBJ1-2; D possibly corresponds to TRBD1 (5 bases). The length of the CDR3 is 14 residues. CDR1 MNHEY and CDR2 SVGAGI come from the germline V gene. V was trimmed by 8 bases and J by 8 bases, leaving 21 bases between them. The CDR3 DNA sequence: TGTGCCAGCGGTCCCATAGGGGATCGGAGCGGCTACACCTTC. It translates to CASGPIGDRSGYTF.

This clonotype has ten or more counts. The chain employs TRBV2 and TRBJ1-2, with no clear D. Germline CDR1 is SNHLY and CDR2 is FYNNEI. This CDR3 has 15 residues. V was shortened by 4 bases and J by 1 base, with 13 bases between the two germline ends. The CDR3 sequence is CASSALLDVNYGYTF. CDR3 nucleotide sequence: TGTGCCAGCAGTGCGCTCCTGGACGTTAACTATGGCTACACCTTC.

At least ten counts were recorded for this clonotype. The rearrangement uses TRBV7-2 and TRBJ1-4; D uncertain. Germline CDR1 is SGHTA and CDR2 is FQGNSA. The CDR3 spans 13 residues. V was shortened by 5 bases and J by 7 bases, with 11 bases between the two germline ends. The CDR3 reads CASSLYGSEKLFF. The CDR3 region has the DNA TGTGCCAGCAGCCTCTACGGGTCTGAAAAACTGTTTTTT.

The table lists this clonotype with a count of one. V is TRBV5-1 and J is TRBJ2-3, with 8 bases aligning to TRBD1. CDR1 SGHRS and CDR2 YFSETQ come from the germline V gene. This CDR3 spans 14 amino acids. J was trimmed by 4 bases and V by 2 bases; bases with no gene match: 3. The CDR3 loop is CASSLGQGSDTQYF. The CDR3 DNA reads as TGCGCCAGCAGCTTAGGACAGGGATCAGATACGCAGTATTTT.

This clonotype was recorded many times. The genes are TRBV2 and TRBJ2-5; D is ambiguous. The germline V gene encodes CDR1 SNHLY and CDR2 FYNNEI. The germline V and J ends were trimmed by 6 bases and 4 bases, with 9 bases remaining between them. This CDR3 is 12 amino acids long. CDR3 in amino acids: CASRTDGETQYF. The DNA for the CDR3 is TGTGCCAGCAGGACGGACGGAGAGACCCAGTACTTC.

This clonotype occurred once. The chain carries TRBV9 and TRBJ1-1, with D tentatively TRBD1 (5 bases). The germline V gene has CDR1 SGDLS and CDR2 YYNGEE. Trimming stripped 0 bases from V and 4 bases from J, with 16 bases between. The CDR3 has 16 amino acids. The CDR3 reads CASSVEAGGVPTEAFF. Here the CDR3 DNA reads TGTGCCAGCAGCGTAGAAGCGGGGGGGGTTCCCACTGAAGCTTTCTTT.

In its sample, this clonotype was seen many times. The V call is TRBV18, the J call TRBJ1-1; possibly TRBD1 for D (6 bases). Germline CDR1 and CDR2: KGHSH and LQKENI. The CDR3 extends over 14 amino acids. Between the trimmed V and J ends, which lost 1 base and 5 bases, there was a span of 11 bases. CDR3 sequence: CASSPQAGETEAFF. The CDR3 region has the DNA TGTGCCAGCTCACCACAGGCAGGGGAGACTGAAGCTTTCTTT.